The 28 T cell receptor beta chains below come from one sample, sequenced in a study of cytomegalovirus exposure and HLA in healthy donors. Repertoires were generated with immunoSEQ multiplex PCR, while TCRdb's copy carries only in-frame clones and drops some. The sample lists a few hundred thousand clones, 80% to 90% occurring once. The specimen was PBMCs. The receptors here all came from a woman aged 18-30 years in good health and CMV-seronegative.

This clone has a single count. The CDR3: CASSTRQSYEQYF. For the CDR3, the DNA is TGTGCCAGCAGTACCAGGCAGTCCTACGAGCAGTACTTC. This chain connects TRBV6-5 to TRBJ2-7; D gene ambiguous. In germline, CDR1 is MNHEY, CDR2 SVGAGI. This CDR3 is 13 amino acids long. The V end lost 5 bases, the J end lost 1 base, and 9 bases lay between the germline ends.

The V call is TRBV9, the J call TRBJ2-1; D is possibly TRBD2 (5 bases). CDR3 length: 13 amino acids. Germline assignment: CDR1 SGDLS and CDR2 YYNGEE. Trimming took 3 bases from V and 4 from J, leaving 8 bases between them. This chain's CDR3 is CASSGSAYNEQFF. The CDR3 DNA reads TGTGCCAGCAGCGGTAGCGCTTACAATGAGCAGTTCTTC.

This clone was detected a few times. The rearrangement uses TRBV5-4 and TRBJ2-3, with TRBD2 identical over 7 bases. The CDR3 runs 13 residues. Losses at the gene ends were 0 bases for V and 6 bases for J; bases not matched to a gene: 1. The germline V gene encodes CDR1 SGHNT and CDR2 YYREEE (reference sequence). The CDR3 is CASSLGEGDTQYF. The DNA of the CDR3 is TGTGCCAGCAGCTTGGGGGAGGGGGATACGCAGTATTTT.

As to this clone: At the DNA level, this CDR3 is encoded by other sequences in the same sample as well. V usage is TRBV5-1 and J usage is TRBJ2-5, with D perhaps TRBD1 (6 bases). Germline V gene data show CDR1 as SGHRS and CDR2 as YFSETQ. The CDR3 has 13 amino acids. V was cut by 0 bases and J by 3 bases, with 6 bases left in between. Written as DNA, the CDR3 is TGCGCCAGCAGCTTGGACAGGGAAGAGACCCAGTACTTC. Translation gives CASSLDREETQYF.

The chain carries TRBV11-1 and TRBJ2-7; TRBD2 matches at 7 bases. Germline CDR1 SGHAT, CDR2 FQDESV (reference sequence). Trimming removed 5 bases from V and 0 bases from J; junction bases left unmatched: 10. The CDR3 length is 16 residues. The CDR3 is CASSPLTSDFSYEQYF. DNA of the CDR3: TGTGCCAGCAGCCCGTTAACTAGCGATTTCTCCTACGAGCAGTACTTC.

V is TRBV19 and J is TRBJ1-5; D is uncertain. Germline V lookup: CDR1 LNHDA, CDR2 SQIVND (reference sequence). This CDR3 contains 15 residues. Trimming took off 3 bases at V and 4 bases at J, with 13 bases between the two ends. CDR3 DNA: TGTGCCAGTAGTATTCGCGGGTCTGGAAATCAGCCCCAGCATTTT. The encoded protein is CASSIRGSGNQPQHF.

This clone was recorded only once. The chain uses TRBV10-2 and TRBJ2-4; TRBD1 matches at 7 bases. Unmatched junction bases numbered 4, after V lost 3 bases and J lost 2 bases. The CDR3 is 15 residues long. The germline V gene encodes CDR1 WSHSY and CDR2 SAAADI. In DNA form, the CDR3 reads TGCGCCAGCAGTGATAACAGGGGTACCAAAAACATTCAGTACTTC. It encodes CASSDNRGTKNIQYF.

This chain uses TRBV2 with TRBJ1-2; TRBD1 agrees at 12 bases. CDR3 size: 15 residues. After removal of 6 bases from V and 2 bases from J, the junction contained 4 bases not matched to a gene. Germline V gene sequence: CDR1 SNHLY, CDR2 FYNNEI. The CDR3 DNA is TGTGCCAGCAGGGGACAGGGGGCGACGAACTATGGCTACACCTTC. Encoded protein: CASRGQGATNYGYTF.

The genes are TRBV27 and TRBJ2-1; 9 nucleotides align to TRBD1. V shed 4 bases and J 6 bases; nucleotides not matched to a gene: 7. Germline-derived CDR1 and CDR2 are MNHEY and SMNVEV (reference sequence). The CDR3 sequence is 15 residues long. As DNA, the CDR3 is TGTGCCAGCAGTTCACCGGGACAGGGAATCAATGAGCAGTTCTTC. It translates to CASSSPGQGINEQFF.

This clone was observed once. The chain has TRBV30 and TRBJ2-1, with 11 bases fitting TRBD2. Looked up from germline, CDR1 is GTSNPN and CDR2 is SVGIG (reference sequence). The CDR3 contains 15 residues. Unmatched junction bases numbered 8, after V lost 3 bases and J lost 7 bases. The CDR3 nucleotides are TGTGCCTGGAGGCAAACTAGCGGGAGTTTGAATGAGCAGTTCTTC. Translation gives CAWRQTSGSLNEQFF. Variable domain in full (rest from reference TRBV30 and TRBJ2-1): SQTIHQWPATLVQPVGSPLSLECTVEGTSNPNLYWYRQAAGRGLQLLFYSVGIGQISSEVPQNLSASRPQDRQFILSSKKLLLSDSGFYLCAWRQTSGSLNEQFFGPGTRLTVL.

CDR3 residues: CASSSLGQGRGRYNEQFF. In DNA, the CDR3 is TGTGCCAGCAGCTCCCTGGGACAGGGGCGGGGTCGATACAATGAGCAGTTCTTC. The chain uses TRBV7-3 and TRBJ2-1, with 10 bases fitting TRBD1. CDR1 and CDR2 from the germline V gene are SGHTA and FQGTGA. The CDR3 totals 18 residues. J was trimmed by 4 bases and V by 4 bases; bases with no gene match: 13.

The chain recombines TRBV5-1 with TRBJ1-6; D gene unclear. The CDR3 has 16 amino acids. V shed 2 bases and J shed 2 bases, with 11 bases lying between them. CDR1 and CDR2 (germline): SGHRS, YFSETQ. The DNA of the CDR3 is TGCGCCAGCAGCTTCCAAGGGAGAACCTATAATTCACCCCTCCACTTT. It specifies CASSFQGRTYNSPLHF.

This chain uses TRBV7-9 with TRBJ2-7; possibly TRBD1 for D (6 bases). Looked up from germline, CDR1 is SEHNR and CDR2 is FQNEAQ (reference sequence). There are 15 residues in the CDR3. Deletions cut 5 bases from V and 1 base from J, with 15 bases between. CDR3 DNA: TGTGCCAGCAGCGCCGGGACAAAAACTTCCTACGAGCAGTACTTC. It specifies CASSAGTKTSYEQYF.

This chain links TRBV18 with TRBJ2-5; no clear D gene. V was trimmed by 6 bases and J by 0 bases, leaving 14 bases between them. The CDR3 totals 15 residues. Germline V gene sequence: CDR1 KGHSH, CDR2 LQKENI. In DNA form, the CDR3 reads TGTGCCAGCTCCCCCCAGTCCTGGTACCAAGAGACCCAGTACTTC. This gives the protein CASSPQSWYQETQYF.

The genes are TRBV14 and TRBJ1-6; 8 bases line up with TRBD1. This CDR3 spans 14 amino acids. Trimming at V came to 5 bases and at J to 10 bases, leaving 7 bases not matched to a gene. Germline V gene lookup returns CDR1 SGHDN and CDR2 FVKESK. In DNA, the CDR3 is TGTGCCAGCAGCGTCGGACAGGGATTGTCACCCCTCCACTTT. It encodes CASSVGQGLSPLHF.

This chain uses TRBV7-9 with TRBJ2-7; tentatively, D is TRBD1 (6 bases). The CDR3 length is 15 residues. The ends were cut back, 5 bases at V and 0 bases at J, with 14 bases in the middle. The germline V gene encodes CDR1 SEHNR and CDR2 FQNEAQ (reference sequence). The CDR3 coding sequence is TGTGCCAGCAGCCAGGGGAGCGCAAGCTCCTACGAGCAGTACTTC. It codes for CASSQGSASSYEQYF.

The rearrangement joins TRBV6-5 to TRBJ1-1; no firm D call. The length of the CDR3 is 14 residues. The V gene's germline CDR1 is MNHEY and CDR2 SVGAGI. Trimming left V 5 bases short and J 1 base short, with 11 bases between. CDR3 DNA sequence: TGTGCCAGCAGTCTCGCATGGGCGAACACTGAAGCTTTCTTT. Translating gives CASSLAWANTEAFF.

For the CDR3, the DNA is TGCGCCAGCAGCTCGAGGGGACAGCTGAACACTGAAGCTTTCTTT. This sequence encodes CASSSRGQLNTEAFF. This chain connects TRBV5-1 to TRBJ1-1; TRBD1 agrees at 7 bases. Germline-derived CDR1 and CDR2 are SGHRS and YFSETQ. V trimming: 3 bases; J trimming: 0 bases; junction bases outside the gene matches: 5. The CDR3 totals 15 residues.

This clone was recorded only once. The chain is built from TRBV2 and TRBJ1-2; D might be TRBD1 (5 bases). In germline, CDR1 is SNHLY, CDR2 FYNNEI. V shed 4 bases and J shed 4 bases, with 16 bases lying between them. CDR3 length equals 15 residues. CDR3 bases: TGTGCCAGCAGTGCCGGGGGAAGGGAACCCTATGGCTACACCTTC. Translation gives CASSAGGREPYGYTF.

V is TRBV13 and J is TRBJ1-1; D call uncertain. The V gene's germline CDR1 is PRHDT and CDR2 FYEKMQ (reference sequence). This CDR3 comprises 13 residues. V lost 3 bases and J lost 1, with 6 bases in between. The CDR3 loop is CASSLRENTEAFF. The DNA of the CDR3 is TGTGCCAGCAGCTTGAGGGAGAACACTGAAGCTTTCTTT.

The chain is built from TRBV11-3 and TRBJ2-7; TRBD1 matches 8 bases. The CDR3 runs 15 residues. The J segment lost 2 bases and the V segment lost 3 bases, leaving 6 bases of the junction unmatched. Per germline, CDR1 SGHNT and CDR2 YENEEA. The CDR3, as DNA: TGTGCCAGCAGCTTTGACAGGGGTTATCCCTACGAGCAGTACTTC. It translates to CASSFDRGYPYEQYF.

J is TRBJ2-5 and V is TRBV9; D unresolved. V lost 0 bases, J lost 2 bases, and 11 bases lay in between. The CDR3 spans 15 residues. Germline CDR1 and CDR2: SGDLS and YYNGEE. CDR3 loop: CASSVAAGTQETQYF. The CDR3 DNA reads TGTGCCAGCAGCGTAGCGGCAGGAACTCAAGAGACCCAGTACTTC.

This chain joins TRBV28 and TRBJ1-6; TRBD1 aligns across 8 bases. The trim removed 4 bases at V and 7 bases at J, leaving 3 bases unmatched. The CDR3 is made up of 14 amino acids. The V gene's germline CDR1 is MDHEN and CDR2 SYDVKM. The CDR3 spells CASSWGTGNSPLHF. DNA of the CDR3: TGTGCCAGCAGTTGGGGGACAGGCAATTCACCCCTCCACTTT.

The rearrangement uses TRBV28 and TRBJ2-7; D may be TRBD2 (6 bases). V shed 5 bases and J shed 5 bases, with 19 bases lying between them. The CDR3 totals 15 residues. From germline, CDR1 is MDHEN and CDR2 SYDVKM. CDR3 amino acids: CASSMYSTRSHEQYF. The CDR3 DNA sequence: TGTGCCAGCAGTATGTATTCGACTAGAAGCCACGAGCAGTACTTC.

The chain couples TRBV6-5 to TRBJ2-7; 7 positions match TRBD1. Germline lookup yields CDR1 MNHEY and CDR2 SVGAGI. After removal of 6 bases from V and 12 bases from J, the junction contained 14 bases not matched to a gene. The CDR3 contains 13 residues. The CDR3 DNA is TGTGCCAGCAGCAATATCTACAGGGGTCGGAGGTACTTC. It is translated as CASSNIYRGRRYF.

There are a few counts of this clone. The gene calls are TRBV5-1 and TRBJ1-2; 9 bases match TRBD1. CDR1 and CDR2 (germline): SGHRS, YFSETQ. J gave up 3 bases and V 0 bases, and 6 bases lay outside the gene matches. CDR3 size: 16 residues. The CDR3, as DNA: TGCGCCAGCAGCTTGGCCCGGGACAGGGTTCACTATGGCTACACCTTC. It encodes CASSLARDRVHYGYTF.

This rearrangement joins TRBV18 to TRBJ2-7; 7 bases match TRBD1. J lost 9 bases, V lost 2 bases, and 10 bases had no gene match. The CDR3 consists of 14 residues. Germline V gives CDR1 KGHSH, CDR2 LQKENI. The CDR3 sequence: CASSPGTAPLGQYF. CDR3 nucleotide sequence: TGTGCCAGCTCACCAGGGACAGCCCCCCTGGGGCAGTACTTC. Filled out from reference TRBV18 and TRBJ2-7, the complete variable domain reads NAGVMQNPRHLVRRRGQEARLRCSPMKGHSHVYWYRQLPEEGLKFMVYLQKENIIDESGMPKERFSAEFPKEGPSILRIQQVVRGDSAAYFCASSPGTAPLGQYFGPGTRLTVT.

This chain uses TRBV6-4 with TRBJ2-2, with TRBD1 matching over 7 bases. Germline V lookup: CDR1 MRHNA, CDR2 SNTAGT. J gave up 5 bases and V 2 bases, and 2 bases lay outside the gene matches. This CDR3 has 14 amino acids. The CDR3 sequence: CASSDQGETGELFF. The CDR3 DNA follows: TGTGCCAGCAGTGACCAGGGGGAGACCGGGGAGCTGTTTTTT.